The rows below give T cell receptor beta chains drawn from one sample of a study of T cell responses to AZD1222 COVID-19 vaccine. Libraries were prepared by immunoSEQ multiplex PCR; TCRdb keeps only in-frame clonotypes and omits some of them. The sample lists tens of thousands of clones; 75% to 95% were seen once. The sample consisted of peripheral blood, taken 28 days after the second AZD1222 dose. The receptors stem from an adult who received the AZD1222 COVID-19 vaccine. Each CDR3 is given with its conserved first and last residue. Fields, in order: clone size, V gene, CDR3 length, D gene, J gene, CDR3 DNA, CDR3 protein. A D gene is named only where the DNA matches it firmly. Size tells how often a clone was seen (once, few, many) or the class of an expanded clone, and some rows leave it out.

-,TRBV5-5,11,-,TRBJ1-2,TGTGCCAGCAGCTTACAAGCTGGCTACACCTTC,CASSLQAGYTF
-,TRBV4-3,17,-,TRBJ2-1,TGCGCCAGCAGCCAAGAATACGGGTCCAGCTCCTACAATGAGCAGTTCTTC,CASSQEYGSSSYNEQFF
-,TRBV2,13,-,TRBJ2-5,TGTGCCAGCAGTGTTCAGGGGCAGGAGACCCAGTACTTC,CASSVQGQETQYF
-,TRBV7-9,14,-,TRBJ1-1,TGTGCCAGCAGCTTAGTCACGGTGAACACTGAAGCTTTCTTT,CASSLVTVNTEAFF
few,TRBV7-3,16,-,TRBJ2-2,TGTGCCAGCAGCCAGATCGGGGCGACGGACACCGGGGAGCTGTTTTTT,CASSQIGATDTGELFF
-,TRBV9,14,-,TRBJ2-1,TGTGCCAGCAGCGTAGGGGGAGCGGACAATGAGCAGTTCTTC,CASSVGGADNEQFF
-,TRBV30,16,-,TRBJ2-3,TGTGCCTGGACGCTCAGACGGGGCATTATAACAGATACGCAGTATTTT,CAWTLRRGIITDTQYF
-,TRBV4-1,17,TRBD1,TRBJ1-6,TGCGCCAGCAGCCTAAGAGAAGGGACAGCCGCGAATTCACCCCTCCACTTT,CASSLREGTAANSPLHF
-,TRBV2,14,-,TRBJ2-1,TGTGCCAGCAGTGAAGTTATATCTTCGGGCGAGCAGTTCTTC,CASSEVISSGEQFF
-,TRBV5-5,14,-,TRBJ1-4,TGTGCCAGCAGCTTGGCCGGTTTGTATGAAAAACTGTTTTTT,CASSLAGLYEKLFF
-,TRBV29-1,11,-,TRBJ2-3,TGCAGCGTTGTTCTGACAGATACGCAGTATTTT,CSVVLTDTQYF
-,TRBV3-1/TRBV3-2,16,-,TRBJ2-7,TGTGCCAGCAGCCAAGAGGTTCGGGGCACACCTTACGAGCAGTACTTC,CASSQEVRGTPYEQYF